A selection of T cell receptor beta chains follows, all from one sample in a study of radiotherapy plus CTLA-4 blockade in lung cancer. Assay used: immunoSEQ multiplex PCR; TCRdb lists only in-frame clones, some missing. Among 90,000 to 100,000 clones, 85% to 90% were seen once, and the ten largest hold 4.9%. This material consisted of peripheral blood, taken from a patient treated with radiotherapy plus ipilimumab. These receptors were taken from a human donor with non-small cell lung cancer that progressed on radiotherapy plus ipilimumab. Each CDR3 is given with its conserved first and last residue.

>TRBJ1-1|TRBV30
CAWSVTGGFGEAFF
>TRBJ2-2|TRBV6-5
CASSSNTGELFF
>TRBJ2-1|TRBV19
CASRSYNSYNEQFF
>TRBJ1-2|TRBV2
CASSPGGVGYTF
>TRBJ1-5|TRBV7-9
CASRTGDEPQHF
>TRBJ1-5|TRBV4-1
CASSQEGRTLDQPQHF
>TRBJ1-2|TRBV6-5
CATGDNNYGYTF
>TRBJ1-1|TRBV15
CATSRAGSNTEAFF
>TRBJ1-3|TRBV9
CASSHSSGNTIYF
>TRBJ1-2|TRBV18
CASSGDNYGYTF
>TRBJ1-1|TRBV6-5
CASGPSAGGSEAFF
>TRBJ2-4|TRBV18
CASSPGTSGLNIQYF
>TRBJ2-3|TRBV7-9
CASSLPRDTDTDTQYF
>TRBJ1-4|TRBV2
CASSEIWANEKLFF
>TRBJ2-5|TRBV5-1
CASSFGDRAQETQYF
>TRBJ2-7|TRBV5-4
CASSGGSLASEQYF
>TRBJ2-3|TRBV19
CASRTSGTDTQYF
>TRBJ2-1|TRBV10-2
CASTPGQGFNEQFF
>TRBJ2-1|TRBV6-5
CASRRQGFVNEQFF
>TRBJ2-4|TRBV5-1
CASSLANRAKNIQYF
>TRBJ2-1|TRBV4-2
CASSQPGASGTYNEQFF
>TRBJ2-5|TRBV6-1
CASSSPTAQETQYF
>TRBJ2-5|TRBV27
CASSRISRVGQETQYF
>TRBJ1-1|TRBV5-8
CASSLGLKAEAFF
>TRBJ1-1|TRBV5-1
CASSPPRGGNTEAFF
>TRBJ1-1|TRBV28
CASSPPTPGGAFF
>TRBJ2-4|TRBV29-1
CSVEDREAGGLGWAKNIQYF
>TRBJ1-5|TRBV19
CASSRVHSNQPQHF
>TRBJ1-1|TRBV6-1
CASARWENTEAFF
>TRBJ1-1|TRBV28
CASSRQVWNTEAFF
>TRBJ2-1|TRBV27
CASSFHRTSGRLSEQFF
>TRBJ2-7|TRBV6-1
CASRPGQGRFDEQYF
>TRBJ2-4|TRBV5-6
CASSLRVAKNIQYF
>TRBJ1-1|TRBV19
CASTRVGMNTEAFF
>TRBJ1-1|TRBV30
CAWSVRPAEAFF
>TRBJ2-7|TRBV18
CASSPPRQGSYEQYF
>TRBJ2-2|TRBV5-6
CASSFWGSSTGELFF
>TRBJ2-5|TRBV9
CASSVGQGSETQYF
>TRBJ1-4|TRBV4-2
CASSQESWRSGSGWTTNEKLFF